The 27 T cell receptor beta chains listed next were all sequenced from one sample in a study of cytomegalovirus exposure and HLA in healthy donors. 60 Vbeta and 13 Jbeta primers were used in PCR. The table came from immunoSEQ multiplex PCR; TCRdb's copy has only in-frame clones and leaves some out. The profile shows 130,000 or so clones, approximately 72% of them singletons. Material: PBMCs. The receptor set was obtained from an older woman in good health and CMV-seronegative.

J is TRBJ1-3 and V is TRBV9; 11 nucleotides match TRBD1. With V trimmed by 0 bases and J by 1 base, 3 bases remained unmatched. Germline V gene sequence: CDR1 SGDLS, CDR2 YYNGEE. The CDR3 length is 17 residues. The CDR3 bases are TGTGCCAGCAGCGTAGGGACAGGGGGCATATCTGGAAACACCATATATTTT. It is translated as CASSVGTGGISGNTIYF.

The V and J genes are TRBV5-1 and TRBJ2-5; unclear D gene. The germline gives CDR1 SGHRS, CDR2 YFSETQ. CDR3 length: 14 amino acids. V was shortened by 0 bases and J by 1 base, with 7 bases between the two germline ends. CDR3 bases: TGCGCCAGCAGCTTGGAATGGGCCCAAGAGACCCAGTACTTC. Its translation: CASSLEWAQETQYF.

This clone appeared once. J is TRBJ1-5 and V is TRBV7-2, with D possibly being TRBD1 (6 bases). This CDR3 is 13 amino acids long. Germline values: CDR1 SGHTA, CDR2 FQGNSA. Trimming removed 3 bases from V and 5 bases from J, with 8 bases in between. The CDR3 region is CASSFTGYQPQHF. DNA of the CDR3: TGTGCCAGCAGCTTTACAGGGTATCAGCCCCAGCATTTT.

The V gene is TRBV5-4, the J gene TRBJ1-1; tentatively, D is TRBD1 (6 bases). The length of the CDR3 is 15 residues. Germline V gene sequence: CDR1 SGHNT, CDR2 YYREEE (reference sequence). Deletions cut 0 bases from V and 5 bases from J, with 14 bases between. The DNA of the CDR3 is TGTGCCAGCAGCTTGGCCGTGGGGGCAGGAACTGAAGCTTTCTTT. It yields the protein CASSLAVGAGTEAFF.

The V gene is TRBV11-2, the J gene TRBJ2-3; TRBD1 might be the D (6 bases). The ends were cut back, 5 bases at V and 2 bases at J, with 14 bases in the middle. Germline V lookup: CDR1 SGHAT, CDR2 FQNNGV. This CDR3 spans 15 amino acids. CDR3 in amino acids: CASSPIMGATDTQYF. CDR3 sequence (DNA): TGTGCCAGCAGCCCAATTATGGGGGCCACAGATACGCAGTATTTT.

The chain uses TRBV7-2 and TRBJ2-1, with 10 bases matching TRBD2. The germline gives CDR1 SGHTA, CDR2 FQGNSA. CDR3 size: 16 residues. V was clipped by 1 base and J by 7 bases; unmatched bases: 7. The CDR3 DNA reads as TGTGCCAGCAGCTTAGTCGCTAGCGGGAGTAGTAATGAGCAGTTCTTC. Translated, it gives CASSLVASGSSNEQFF.

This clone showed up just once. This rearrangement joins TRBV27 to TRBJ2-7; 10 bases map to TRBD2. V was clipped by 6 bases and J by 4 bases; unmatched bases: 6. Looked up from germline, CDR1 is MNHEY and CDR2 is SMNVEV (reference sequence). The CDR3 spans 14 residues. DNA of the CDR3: TGTGCCAGCAGAGCCAGCGGGGGGGGTTACGAGCAGTACTTC. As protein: CASRASGGGYEQYF.

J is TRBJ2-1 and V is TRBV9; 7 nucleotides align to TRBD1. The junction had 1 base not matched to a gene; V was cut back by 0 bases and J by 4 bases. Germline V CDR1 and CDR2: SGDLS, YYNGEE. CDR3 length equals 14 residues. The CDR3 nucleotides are TGTGCCAGCAGCGTAGGGACAGGATACAATGAGCAGTTCTTC. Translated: CASSVGTGYNEQFF. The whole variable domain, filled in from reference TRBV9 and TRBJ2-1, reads DSGVTQTPKHLITATGQRVTLRCSPRSGDLSVYWYQQSLDQGLQFLIQYYNGEERAKGNILERFSAQQFPDLHSELNLSSLELGDSALYFCASSVGTGYNEQFFGPGTRLTVL.

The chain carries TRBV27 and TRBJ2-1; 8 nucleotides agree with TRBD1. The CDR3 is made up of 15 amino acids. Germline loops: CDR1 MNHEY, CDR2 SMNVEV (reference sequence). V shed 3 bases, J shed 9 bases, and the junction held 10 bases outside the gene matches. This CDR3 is CASSLYQGAYVEQFF. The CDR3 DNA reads TGTGCCAGCAGTTTGTATCAGGGGGCTTACGTTGAGCAGTTCTTC.

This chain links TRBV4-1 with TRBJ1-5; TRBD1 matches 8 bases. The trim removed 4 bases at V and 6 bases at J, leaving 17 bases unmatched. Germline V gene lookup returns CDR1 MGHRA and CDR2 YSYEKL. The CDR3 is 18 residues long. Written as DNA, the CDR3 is TGCGCCAGCAGCCGAATTGGGACGGACAGGGATAGGCGTCAGCCCCAGCATTTT. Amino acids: CASSRIGTDRDRRQPQHF.

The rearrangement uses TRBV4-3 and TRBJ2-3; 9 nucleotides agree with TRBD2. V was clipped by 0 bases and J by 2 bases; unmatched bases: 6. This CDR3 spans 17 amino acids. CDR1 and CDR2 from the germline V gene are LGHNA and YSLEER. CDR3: CASSQDLAGPFTDTQYF. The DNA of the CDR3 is TGCGCCAGCAGCCAAGATCTAGCGGGGCCTTTCACAGATACGCAGTATTTT.

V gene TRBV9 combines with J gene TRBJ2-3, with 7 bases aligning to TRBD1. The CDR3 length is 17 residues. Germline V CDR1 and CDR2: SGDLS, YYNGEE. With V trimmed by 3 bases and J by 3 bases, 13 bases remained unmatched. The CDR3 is CASSASLRDRDTDTQYF. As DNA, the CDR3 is TGTGCCAGCAGCGCCTCATTGAGAGACAGGGATACAGATACGCAGTATTTT.

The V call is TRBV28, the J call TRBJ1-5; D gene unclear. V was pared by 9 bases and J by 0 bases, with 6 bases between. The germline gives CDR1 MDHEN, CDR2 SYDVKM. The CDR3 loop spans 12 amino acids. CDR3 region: CASSYSNQPQHF. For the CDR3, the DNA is TGTGCCAGTTCCTATAGCAATCAGCCCCAGCATTTT. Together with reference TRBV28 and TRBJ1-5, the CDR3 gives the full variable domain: DVKVTQSSRYLVKRTGEKVFLECVQDMDHENMFWYRQDPGLGLRLIYFSYDVKMKEKGDIPEGYSVSREKKERFSLILESASTNQTSMYLCASSYSNQPQHFGDGTRLSIL.

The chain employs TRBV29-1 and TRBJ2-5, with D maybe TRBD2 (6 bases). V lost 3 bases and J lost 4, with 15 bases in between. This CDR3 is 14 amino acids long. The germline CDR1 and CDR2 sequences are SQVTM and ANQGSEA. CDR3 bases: TGCAGCGTTGACCCCCCCCACGGGGGAGAGACCCAGTACTTC. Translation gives CSVDPPHGGETQYF.

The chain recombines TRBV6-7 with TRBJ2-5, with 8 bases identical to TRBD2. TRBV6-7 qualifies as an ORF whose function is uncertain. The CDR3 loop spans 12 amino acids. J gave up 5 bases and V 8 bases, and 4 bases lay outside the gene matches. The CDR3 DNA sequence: TGTGCCAGCCGGGGGGGGTGGGAGACCCAGTACTTC. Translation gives CASRGGWETQYF.

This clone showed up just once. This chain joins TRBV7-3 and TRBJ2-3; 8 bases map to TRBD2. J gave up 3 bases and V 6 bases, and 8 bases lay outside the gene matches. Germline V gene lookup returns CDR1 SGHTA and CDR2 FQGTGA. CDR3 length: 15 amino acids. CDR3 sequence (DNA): TGTGCCAGCAGTTCCACGGGAGGGCCGACAGATACGCAGTATTTT. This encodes CASSSTGGPTDTQYF.

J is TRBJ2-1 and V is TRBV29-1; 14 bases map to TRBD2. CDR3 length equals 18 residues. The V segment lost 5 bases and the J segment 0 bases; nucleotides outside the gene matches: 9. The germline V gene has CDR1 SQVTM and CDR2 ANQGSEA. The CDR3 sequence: CSVSGTSGGPSSYNEQFF. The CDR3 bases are TGCAGCGTTTCCGGGACTAGCGGGGGCCCTAGCTCCTACAATGAGCAGTTCTTC.

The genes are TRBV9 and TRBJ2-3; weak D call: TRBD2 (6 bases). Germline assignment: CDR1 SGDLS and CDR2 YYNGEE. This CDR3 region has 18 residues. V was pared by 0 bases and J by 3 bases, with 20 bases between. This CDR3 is CASSVATVGRFGTDTQYF. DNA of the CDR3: TGTGCCAGCAGCGTAGCTACTGTCGGGAGATTTGGGACAGATACGCAGTATTTT.

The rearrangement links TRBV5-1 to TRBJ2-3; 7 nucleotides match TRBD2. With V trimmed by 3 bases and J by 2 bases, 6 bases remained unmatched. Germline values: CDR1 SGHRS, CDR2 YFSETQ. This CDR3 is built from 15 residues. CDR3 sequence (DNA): TGCGCCAGCAGCTCTCGACTAGCAGCCACAGATACGCAGTATTTT. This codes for CASSSRLAATDTQYF. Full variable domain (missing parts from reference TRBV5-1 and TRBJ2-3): KAGVTQTPRYLIKTRGQQVTLSCSPISGHRSVSWYQQTPGQGLQFLFEYFSETQRNKGNFPGRFSGRQFSNSRSEMNVSTLELGDSALYLCASSSRLAATDTQYFGPGTRLTVL.

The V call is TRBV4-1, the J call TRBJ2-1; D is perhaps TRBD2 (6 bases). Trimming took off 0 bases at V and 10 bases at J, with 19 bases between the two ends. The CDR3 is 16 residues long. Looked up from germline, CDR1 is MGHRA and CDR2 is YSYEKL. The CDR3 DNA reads TGCGCCAGCAGCCAAGAGGTGACTAGGGCCCAGGGCGAGCAGTTCTTC. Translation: CASSQEVTRAQGEQFF.

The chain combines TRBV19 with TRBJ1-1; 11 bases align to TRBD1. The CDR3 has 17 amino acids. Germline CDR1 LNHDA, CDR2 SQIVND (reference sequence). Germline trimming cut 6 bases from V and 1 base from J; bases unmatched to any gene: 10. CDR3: CASRRTDRGLGNTEAFF. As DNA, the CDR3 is TGTGCCAGTAGGAGAACGGACAGGGGGCTCGGGAACACTGAAGCTTTCTTT.

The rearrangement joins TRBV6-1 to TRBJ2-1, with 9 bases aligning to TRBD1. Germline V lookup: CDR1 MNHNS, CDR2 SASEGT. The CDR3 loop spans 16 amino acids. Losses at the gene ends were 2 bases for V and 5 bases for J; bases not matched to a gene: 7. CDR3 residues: CASSEWGTGSNNEQFF. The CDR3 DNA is TGTGCCAGCAGTGAATGGGGGACAGGGTCCAACAATGAGCAGTTCTTC.

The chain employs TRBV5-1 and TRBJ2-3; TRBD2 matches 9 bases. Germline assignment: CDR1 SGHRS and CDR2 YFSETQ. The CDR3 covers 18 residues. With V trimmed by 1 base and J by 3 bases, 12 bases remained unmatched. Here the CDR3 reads CASSLRGGGASLTDTQYF. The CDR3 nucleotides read TGCGCCAGCAGCTTGAGGGGCGGGGGGGCGAGTTTGACAGATACGCAGTATTTT.

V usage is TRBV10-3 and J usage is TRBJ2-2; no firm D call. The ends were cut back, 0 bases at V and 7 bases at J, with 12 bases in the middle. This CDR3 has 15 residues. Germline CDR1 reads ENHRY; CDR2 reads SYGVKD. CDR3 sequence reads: CAISESGGRGGELFF. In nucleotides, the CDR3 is TGTGCCATCAGTGAGTCTGGCGGTAGAGGCGGGGAGCTGTTTTTT.

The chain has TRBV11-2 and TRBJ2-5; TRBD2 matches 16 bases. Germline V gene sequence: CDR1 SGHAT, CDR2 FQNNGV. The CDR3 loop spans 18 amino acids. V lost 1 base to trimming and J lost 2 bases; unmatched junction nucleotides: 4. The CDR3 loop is CASSLGGLAGGGQETQYF. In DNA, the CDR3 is TGTGCCAGCAGCTTAGGGGGACTAGCGGGAGGGGGGCAAGAGACCCAGTACTTC.

The chain's CDR3 is CASISGGSWYGYTF. CDR3 sequence (DNA): TGTGCCAGCATCTCAGGGGGTTCGTGGTATGGCTACACCTTC. The chain is built from TRBV5-6 and TRBJ1-2, with 7 positions matching TRBD1. Germline-derived CDR1 and CDR2 are SGHDT and YYEEEE. There are 14 residues in the CDR3. Losses at the gene ends were 6 bases for V and 5 bases for J; bases not matched to a gene: 10.

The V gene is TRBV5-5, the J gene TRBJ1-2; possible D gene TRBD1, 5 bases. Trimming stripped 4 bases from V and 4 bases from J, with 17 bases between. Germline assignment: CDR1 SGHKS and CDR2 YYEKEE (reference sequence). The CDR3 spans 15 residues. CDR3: CASSLVLGRAYGYTF. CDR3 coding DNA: TGTGCCAGCAGCCTGGTATTGGGCAGGGCCTATGGCTACACCTTC.